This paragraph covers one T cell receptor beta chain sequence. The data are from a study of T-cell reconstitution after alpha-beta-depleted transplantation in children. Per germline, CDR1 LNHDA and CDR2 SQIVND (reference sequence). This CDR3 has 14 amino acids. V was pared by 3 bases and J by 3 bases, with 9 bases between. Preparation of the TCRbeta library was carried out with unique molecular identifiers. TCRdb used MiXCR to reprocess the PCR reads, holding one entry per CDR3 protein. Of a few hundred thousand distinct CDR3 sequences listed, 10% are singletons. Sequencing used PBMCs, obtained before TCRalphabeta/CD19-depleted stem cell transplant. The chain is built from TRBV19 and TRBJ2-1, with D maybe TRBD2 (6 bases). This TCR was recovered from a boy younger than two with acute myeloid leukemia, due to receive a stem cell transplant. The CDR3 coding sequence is TGTGCCAGTAGTATTAGGGGACTCTACAATGAGCAGTTCTTC. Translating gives CASSIRGLYNEQFF.